This T cell receptor beta chain was recovered during a study of blood T cell repertoires in COVID-19. Study-wide context: T cells, B-cell-depleted T cells, or PBMCs supplied cDNA or gDNA.

The CDR3 sequence is 15 residues long. V lost 4 bases to trimming and J lost 5 bases; unmatched junction nucleotides: 10. Germline assignment: CDR1 SGHDT and CDR2 YYEEEE. Study processing details: For nucleated cells, counts were estimated from reference gene primer amplification. TCRdb's copy holds only in-frame clones and misses some; the assay was immunoSEQ multiplex PCR. V and J calls and clone size are given by that table; D and trimming were obtained from the DNA. The table records tens of thousands of clones, approximately 82% of them present only once. The V and J genes are TRBV5-6 and TRBJ2-5; the match to TRBD1 covers 8 bases. Material: peripheral blood. This sequence was found in a man aged 55 to 70 with acute or convalescent COVID-19. The CDR3 DNA sequence: TGTGCCAGCAGCCCTCCCAGGGGGCGCAGGGAGACCCAGTACTTC. Residues: CASSPPRGRRETQYF. Variable domain in full (rest from reference TRBV5-6 and TRBJ2-5): DAGVTQSPTHLIKTRGQQVTLRCSPKSGHDTVSWYQQALGQGPQFIFQYYEEEERQRGNFPDRFSGHQFPNYSSELNVNALLLGDSALYLCASSPPRGRRETQYFGPGTRLLVL.